These 29 T cell receptor beta chains were sequenced from one sample in a study of T cells in Graves' hyperthyroidism and ophthalmopathy. TCR beta CDR3 region amplification was performed from RNA transcripts. Using the HTBI primer set, a first-round RT-PCR was run on the TCR CDR3. Each CDR3 protein is one row after TCRdb ran MiXCR on the multiplex PCR reads. The sample records roughly 500,000 distinct CDR3 sequences, 46% being singletons. Material for sequencing was peripheral blood or thyroid tissue (not recorded which). Source of these receptors: an adult woman with Graves' disease, either hyperthyroidism or ophthalmopathy (not recorded which).

This clonotype was counted ten times or more. V and J are TRBV5-1 and TRBJ2-2; TRBD2 aligns across 9 bases. The CDR3 loop spans 16 amino acids. The germline CDR1 and CDR2 sequences are SGHRS and YFSETQ. The V segment lost 1 base and the J segment 5 bases; nucleotides outside the gene matches: 6. The CDR3: CASSLKDLAGTGELFF. The CDR3 region has the DNA TGCGCCAGCAGCTTGAAGGATCTAGCGGGAACCGGGGAGCTGTTTTTT.

V usage is TRBV12-3 or TRBV12-4 and J usage is TRBJ1-5; no reliable D call. CDR3 size: 14 residues. V lost 4 bases and J lost 6, with 13 bases in between. The CDR3 loop reads CASSYLVGSQPQHF. CDR3 DNA sequence: TGTGCCAGCAGTTACCTGGTGGGGAGTCAGCCCCAGCATTTT.

Regarding this clonotype: Lacking the conserved final phenylalanine or tryptophan, this CDR3 likely reflects a read error. The DNA is omitted, as the CDR3 cannot be located on it reliably, and the CDR3 follows TCRdb's listing. This rearrangement joins TRBV20-1 to TRBJ1-1; the table names TRBD1, a call not compared with the DNA. Germline lookup yields CDR1 DFQATT and CDR2 SNEGSKA (reference sequence). The CDR3 is 9 amino acids in total, end residues counted. Here the CDR3 reads CSAMGSGGA.

This clonotype was seen ten or more times. The chain carries TRBV7-9 and TRBJ2-7, with no clear D. The CDR3 has 13 residues. V was cut by 6 bases and J by 2 bases, with 11 bases left in between. CDR1 SEHNR and CDR2 FQNEAQ come from the germline V gene (reference sequence). The CDR3 here is CASRRPITYEQYF. Here the CDR3 DNA reads TGTGCCAGCAGGCGGCCCATCACCTACGAGCAGTACTTC.

This clonotype has at least ten counts. This rearrangement joins TRBV7-8 to TRBJ1-6; 8 bases are shared with TRBD1. This CDR3 region has 16 residues. With 5 bases clipped from V and 1 base from J, the junction kept 4 bases outside the gene matches. The germline CDR1 and CDR2 sequences are SGHVS and FQNEAQ. The CDR3 region is CASSPDRASYNSPLHF. CDR3 bases: TGTGCCAGCAGCCCGGACAGGGCTTCCTATAATTCACCCCTCCACTTT.

This clonotype was observed at least ten times. The chain recombines TRBV28 with TRBJ2-5; TRBD2 matches 9 bases. From germline, CDR1 is MDHEN and CDR2 SYDVKM. J was trimmed by 3 bases and V by 7 bases; bases with no gene match: 15. The CDR3 totals 17 residues. CDR3: CASTYHHRLADKETQYF. The CDR3 DNA reads TGTGCCAGCACATATCATCACCGACTAGCGGATAAAGAGACCCAGTACTTC.

V usage is TRBV5-1 and J usage is TRBJ2-7; the D is unclear. Germline V lookup: CDR1 SGHRS, CDR2 YFSETQ. V was clipped by 5 bases and J by 6 bases, with 21 bases between them. This CDR3 is 15 amino acids long. The CDR3 bases are TGCGCCAGCAGGGTCACAGACCTCAGGAGACCCGAGCAGTACTTC. Translation: CASRVTDLRRPEQYF.

The chain uses TRBV20-1 and TRBJ1-4, with TRBD1 as a possible D gene (5 bases). The CDR3 is made up of 16 amino acids. V was pared by 1 base and J by 0 bases, with 12 bases between. Germline CDR1 DFQATT, CDR2 SNEGSKA (reference sequence). The CDR3 reads CSARVTGASTNEKLFF. The CDR3 nucleotides are TGCAGTGCTAGAGTAACCGGGGCCTCAACTAATGAAAAACTGTTTTTT.

This clonotype was seen repeatedly, ten times or more. The rearrangement joins TRBV4-2 to TRBJ1-2; D is uncertain. The germline CDR1 and CDR2 sequences are LGHNA and YNFKEQ. CDR3 length equals 14 residues. The V gene lost 0 bases and the J gene lost 2 bases, with 7 bases spanning the gap. The CDR3 bases are TGTGCCAGCAGCCAAGATGAAAGGAACTATGGCTACACCTTC. Its translation: CASSQDERNYGYTF.

Comments on this clonotype: Being one base from a much bigger clone, this may be a read error. The J gene is TRBJ2-5, the V gene TRBV5-8, with TRBD2 identical over 12 bases. There are 15 residues in the CDR3. CDR1 SGHTS and CDR2 YDEGEE come from the germline V gene. CDR3 residues: CANPGLAGWQGTQYF. The CDR3 coding sequence is TGTGCCAACCCGGGACTAGCGGGCTGGCAAGGGACCCAGTACTTC.

The V gene is TRBV7-9, the J gene TRBJ2-7, with 8 bases matching TRBD1. The V gene end was trimmed by 6 bases and the J gene end by 2 bases; junction bases not matched to a gene: 9. Per germline, CDR1 SEHNR and CDR2 FQNEAQ (reference sequence). The CDR3 sequence is 15 residues long. CDR3 region: CASRPWTGPTYEQYF. CDR3 sequence (DNA): TGTGCCAGCAGGCCCTGGACAGGGCCCACCTACGAGCAGTACTTC.

The J gene is TRBJ1-6, the V gene TRBV28; D may be TRBD1 (6 bases). The CDR3 has 15 residues. V gave up 6 bases and J gave up 8 bases, with 17 bases separating them. Germline V gene data show CDR1 as MDHEN and CDR2 as SYDVKM. CDR3 coding DNA: TGTGCCAGCAGCAGGGACACCGCTTGGGATTCACCCCTCCACTTT. Translated, it gives CASSRDTAWDSPLHF.

The CDR3 DNA reads TGTGCCACGGCCCGGGACAGGGGGTTCAATGAGGGAATGATAGGTCAGCCCCAGCATTTT. Translation: CATARDRGFNEGMIGQPQHF. J is TRBJ1-5 and V is TRBV10-3; 11 bases are a match to TRBD1. There are 20 residues in the CDR3. With V trimmed by 10 bases and J by 6 bases, 26 bases remained unmatched. Per germline, CDR1 ENHRY and CDR2 SYGVKD.

This clonotype occurred many times. The V gene is TRBV29-1, the J gene TRBJ2-7; tentatively, D is TRBD2 (6 bases). The CDR3 loop spans 13 amino acids. V lost 7 bases and J lost 12, with 25 bases in between. Germline-derived CDR1 and CDR2 are SQVTM and ANQGSEA. The CDR3 here is CSAGESGGRSRYF. The CDR3 DNA sequence: TGCAGCGCTGGAGAGAGCGGAGGGCGCTCTAGGTACTTC.

This chain links TRBV2 with TRBJ2-2; no clear D. Looked up from germline, CDR1 is SNHLY and CDR2 is FYNNEI. Trimming stripped 9 bases from V and 5 bases from J, with 7 bases between. This CDR3 region has 11 residues. The CDR3 spells CASCETGELFF. The CDR3 DNA follows: TGTGCCAGTTGCGAAACCGGGGAGCTGTTTTTT.

This clonotype showed up many times. V is TRBV9 and J is TRBJ2-7, with 10 bases identical to TRBD1. The CDR3 consists of 15 residues. V trimming: 3 bases; J trimming: 2 bases; junction bases outside the gene matches: 5. Germline CDR1 is SGDLS and CDR2 is YYNGEE. The CDR3: CASSEGTGAPYEQYF. CDR3 nucleotide sequence: TGTGCCAGCAGCGAAGGGACAGGGGCCCCCTACGAGCAGTACTTC. Based on the CDR3 plus reference TRBV9 and TRBJ2-7, the full variable domain is DSGVTQTPKHLITATGQRVTLRCSPRSGDLSVYWYQQSLDQGLQFLIQYYNGEERAKGNILERFSAQQFPDLHSELNLSSLELGDSALYFCASSEGTGAPYEQYFGPGTRLTVT.

On this clonotype itself: This sequence may be a read error, since a much larger clone differs from it by one base. The chain recombines TRBV7-2 with TRBJ1-5, with 10 bases identical to TRBD1. CDR3 length: 14 residues. Germline V CDR1 and CDR2: SGHTA, FQGNSA. Unmatched junction bases numbered 5, after V lost 5 bases and J lost 7 bases. The CDR3 DNA follows: TGTGCCAGCAGCCGCCGGGACAGGGGACAGCCCCAGCATTTT. Translation gives CASSRRDRGQPQHF.

This clonotype showed up many times. The chain is built from TRBV20-1 and TRBJ1-5; 7 bases are a match to TRBD1. V dropped 4 bases and J dropped 8; count of bases not matched to a gene: 14. The CDR3 has 15 residues. In germline, CDR1 is DFQATT, CDR2 SNEGSKA (reference sequence). CDR3 nucleotide sequence: TGCAGTGCTACATCGACAGGGACGGTTGTTAAGCCCCAGCATTTT. This translates into CSATSTGTVVKPQHF.

The J gene is TRBJ2-7, the V gene TRBV10-3, with 12 bases aligning to TRBD2. V shed 6 bases, J shed 0 bases, and the junction held 3 bases outside the gene matches. In germline, CDR1 is ENHRY, CDR2 SYGVKD. The CDR3 has 15 amino acids. CDR3: CAIRATSGSSYEQYF. For the CDR3, the DNA is TGTGCCATCAGGGCGACTAGCGGGAGCTCCTACGAGCAGTACTTC.

In regard to this clonotype: The junction does not match germline at one end; this may be a read error. The chain combines TRBV7-2 with TRBJ2-5, with TRBD1 matching 7 bases. There are 17 residues in the CDR3. The germline V gene has CDR1 SGHTA and CDR2 FQGNSA. The CDR3 loop reads CASSLRRIGGRQETQYF. CDR3 DNA: TGTGCCAGCAGCTTAAGGAGAATAGGGGGCAGGCAAGAAACCCAGTACTTC.

This clonotype was counted only a few times. This chain links TRBV3-1 with TRBJ1-1; D gene ambiguous. The germline gives CDR1 LGHDT, CDR2 YNNKEL (reference sequence). V was cut by 6 bases and J by 3 bases, with 14 bases left in between. The CDR3 is 14 residues long. Written as DNA, the CDR3 is TGTGCCAGCAGTCGATTTATAGAGGACACTGAAGCTTTCTTT. Amino acids: CASSRFIEDTEAFF.

This clonotype was detected ten times or more. V and J are TRBV5-6 and TRBJ1-4, with D possibly TRBD1 on 5 matching bases. CDR3 length: 14 amino acids. Trimming cost V 4 bases and J 8 bases, with 15 bases left between them. Looked up from germline, CDR1 is SGHDT and CDR2 is YYEEEE. The CDR3 sequence is CASSLGGTGEKLFF. As DNA, the CDR3 is TGTGCCAGCAGCCTCGGAGGGACGGGGGAAAAACTGTTTTTT. The full variable domain, rest sourced from reference TRBV5-6 and TRBJ1-4, is DAGVTQSPTHLIKTRGQQVTLRCSPKSGHDTVSWYQQALGQGPQFIFQYYEEEERQRGNFPDRFSGHQFPNYSSELNVNALLLGDSALYLCASSLGGTGEKLFFGSGTQLSVL.

The chain carries TRBV14 and TRBJ2-5, with TRBD2 as a possible D gene (6 bases). V lost 10 bases, J lost 3 bases, and 21 bases lay in between. Germline V gene lookup returns CDR1 SGHDN and CDR2 FVKESK. The CDR3 loop spans 15 amino acids. Written as DNA, the CDR3 is TGTGCCATCAGTGAGTCGACGGCTAGCGAAGAGACCCAGTACTTC. This codes for CAISESTASEETQYF.

This clonotype was seen a handful of times. The chain links TRBV20-1 to TRBJ1-6; D possibly corresponds to TRBD1 (5 bases). V shed 1 base and J shed 9 bases, with 13 bases lying between them. The CDR3 covers 14 residues. Germline CDR1 and CDR2: DFQATT and SNEGSKA (reference sequence). CDR3 loop: CSARVRVGSSPLHF. The CDR3 nucleotides are TGCAGTGCTAGAGTCAGGGTCGGGAGTTCACCCCTCCACTTT.

The rearrangement joins TRBV12-3 or TRBV12-4 to TRBJ2-7; 9 bases agree with TRBD1. V lost 6 bases, J lost 6 bases, and 18 bases stayed unmatched. The CDR3 covers 17 residues. The CDR3 is CASSGTRRGQGGVEQYF. In DNA form, the CDR3 reads TGTGCCAGCAGCGGAACTAGAAGGGGACAGGGTGGTGTCGAGCAGTACTTC.

CDR3: CASSLYTQGPLHF. In nucleotides, the CDR3 is TGTGCCAGCAGCTTATACACCCAAGGCCCCCTCCACTTT. V usage is TRBV11-2 and J usage is TRBJ1-6; no definite D call. The CDR3 extends over 13 amino acids. Germline loops: CDR1 SGHAT, CDR2 FQNNGV. Trimming removed 2 bases from V and 13 bases from J, with 12 bases in between.

The rearrangement joins TRBV10-3 to TRBJ2-7; 13 positions agree with TRBD2. This CDR3 has 16 residues. CDR1 and CDR2 (germline): ENHRY, SYGVKD. V shed 6 bases and J 4 bases; nucleotides not matched to a gene: 9. The chain's CDR3 is CAIRGPGLAGKYEQYF. CDR3 coding DNA: TGTGCCATCAGGGGACCGGGACTAGCGGGGAAATACGAGCAGTACTTC.

As regards this clonotype: Its ends do not fully match the called genes, so a read error is possible. The V and J genes are TRBV7-9 and TRBJ2-2; 10 nucleotides line up with TRBD2. The CDR3 contains 16 residues. In germline, CDR1 is SEHNR, CDR2 FQNEAQ (reference sequence). The CDR3 spells CASSPSGSVNTGELFF. The CDR3 nucleotides read TGCGCCAGCAGCCCTAGCGGGAGTGTTAACACCGGGGAGCTGTTTTTT.

The J gene is TRBJ2-6, the V gene TRBV6-5; D not certain. V shed 2 bases and J shed 2 bases, with 7 bases lying between them. The CDR3 spans 15 residues. Germline assignment: CDR1 MNHEY and CDR2 SVGAGI. The CDR3 sequence is CASSYRKTGANVLTF. CDR3 DNA: TGTGCCAGCAGTTACCGGAAAACTGGGGCCAACGTCCTGACTTTC.